The rows below give T cell receptor beta chains drawn from one sample of a study of metastatic and nonmetastatic thyroid tumors. With MiXCR, TCRdb reprocessed the PCR reads. The profile shows around 46,000 clones, approximately 20% of them singletons. Input material: blood. The source is a male donor with papillary thyroid cancer or a benign thyroid nodule (not recorded which). Some clones in this sample may be carry-over from other donors' samples. Each CDR3 is given with its conserved first and last residue. D genes are given only for firm matches. The size entry is marked missing in some rows and otherwise reads once, few, many or a size class.

TRBJ2-4 TRBV6-5 many TRBD1 TGTGCCAGCAGTTACTCGCGGACAGGGGCCAAAAACATTCAGTACTTC CASSYSRTGAKNIQYF
TRBJ2-1 TRBV20-1 many TRBD2 TGCAGTGCTAGAGAATGGGGGACTAGAAATGAGCAGTTCTTC CSAREWGTRNEQFF
TRBJ2-7 TRBV30 few TRBD2 TGTGCCTGGAGTGTAGAGCCTAGCGGCCACGAGCAGTACTTC CAWSVEPSGHEQYF
TRBJ2-3 TRBV7-3 many TRBD2 TGTGCCAGCAGCTTAAATGCCCCGGGGGGAGGGGCAGATACGCAGTATTTT CASSLNAPGGGADTQYF
TRBJ2-7 TRBV15 many TRBD2 TGTGCCACCAGCAGAGAGGGCGGGAGCTCCTACGAGCAGTACTTC CATSREGGSSYEQYF
TRBJ1-6 TRBV27 medium-sized TRBD1 TGTGCCAGCGCCGGGACAGGGAGCTCCTATAATTCACCCCTCCACTTT CASAGTGSSYNSPLHF
TRBJ2-1 TRBV20-1 - - TGCAGTGCTAGGGAAACCGGGACGAATGAGCAGTTCTTC CSARETGTNEQFF
TRBJ2-1 TRBV4-1 - - TGCGCCAGCAGCCAAGTCGGCAAGAGTTATGAGCAGTTCTTC CASSQVGKSYEQFF
TRBJ1-6 TRBV6-1 many TRBD1 TGTGCCAGCAGTGAAGCGTCAGGGTGGACAGGGTATTCACCCCTCCACTTT CASSEASGWTGYSPLHF
TRBJ2-5 TRBV9 - - TGTGCCAGCGGTCGAGGGTACGAGACCCAGTACTTC CASGRGYETQYF
TRBJ2-1 TRBV6-1 few - TGTGCCAGCAGGAAAGACTATGAGCAGTTCTTC CASRKDYEQFF
TRBJ2-7 TRBV4-1 many - TGCGCCAGCAGCCAAGATCGCGGGGATGAGCAGTACTTC CASSQDRGDEQYF
TRBJ2-1 TRBV30 - - TGTGCCTGTAGAGCTCGGTTGGGGTCGGGCAATGAGCAGTTCTTC CACRARLGSGNEQFF
TRBJ1-6 TRBV7-6 - - TGTGCCAGCAGCGCGGCGACAGGCGGGAATTCACCCCTCCACTTT CASSAATGGNSPLHF
TRBJ1-1 TRBV28 - - TGTGCCAGCAGCCAGCTCTGGGACACTGAAGCTTTCTTT CASSQLWDTEAFF
TRBJ2-3 TRBV25-1 many TRBD1 TGTGCCAGCAGTGAATTGGCAGGGGGCGACGAGGATACGCAGTATTTT CASSELAGGDEDTQYF
TRBJ2-7 TRBV4-1 many TRBD2 TGCGCCAGCAGCCATAAGAGGCCTAGCGGGAGGCAGTACGAGCAGTACTTC CASSHKRPSGRQYEQYF